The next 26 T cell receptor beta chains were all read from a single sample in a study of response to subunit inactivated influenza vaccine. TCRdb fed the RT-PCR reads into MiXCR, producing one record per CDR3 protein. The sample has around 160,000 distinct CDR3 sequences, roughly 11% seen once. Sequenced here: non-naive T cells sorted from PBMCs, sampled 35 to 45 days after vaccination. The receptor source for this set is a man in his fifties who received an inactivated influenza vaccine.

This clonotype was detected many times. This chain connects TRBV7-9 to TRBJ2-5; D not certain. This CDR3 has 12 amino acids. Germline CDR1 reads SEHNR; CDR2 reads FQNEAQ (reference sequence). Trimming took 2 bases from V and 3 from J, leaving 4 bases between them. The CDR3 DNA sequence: TGTGCCAGCAGCTTACAGAAAGAGACCCAGTACTTC. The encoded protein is CASSLQKETQYF.

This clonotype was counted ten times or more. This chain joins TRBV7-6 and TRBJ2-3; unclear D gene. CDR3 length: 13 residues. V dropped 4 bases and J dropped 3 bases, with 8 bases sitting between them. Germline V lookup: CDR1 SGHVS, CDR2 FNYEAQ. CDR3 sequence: CASSSLKTDTQYF. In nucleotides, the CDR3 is TGTGCCAGCAGCTCACTTAAAACAGATACGCAGTATTTT.

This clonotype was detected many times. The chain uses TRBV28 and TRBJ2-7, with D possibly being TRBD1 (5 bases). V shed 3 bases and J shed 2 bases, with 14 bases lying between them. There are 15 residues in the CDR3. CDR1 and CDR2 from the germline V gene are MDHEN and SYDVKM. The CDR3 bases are TGTGCCAGCAGTTTCCCCGGGCAGGGCACCTACGAGCAGTACTTC. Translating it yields CASSFPGQGTYEQYF.

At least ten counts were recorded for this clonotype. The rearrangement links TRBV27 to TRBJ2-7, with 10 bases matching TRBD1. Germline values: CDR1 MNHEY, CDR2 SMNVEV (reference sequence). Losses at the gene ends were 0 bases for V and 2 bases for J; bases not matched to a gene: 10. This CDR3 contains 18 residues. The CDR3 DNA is TGTGCCAGCAGTTTATCGTGGGGACAGGGGCCGCGGACCTACGAGCAGTACTTC. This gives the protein CASSLSWGQGPRTYEQYF.

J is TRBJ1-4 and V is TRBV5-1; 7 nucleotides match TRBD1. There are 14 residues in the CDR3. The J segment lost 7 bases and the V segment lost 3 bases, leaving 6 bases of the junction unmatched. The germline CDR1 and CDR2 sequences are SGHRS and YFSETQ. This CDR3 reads CASSSSDRVEKLFF. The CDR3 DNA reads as TGCGCCAGCAGCTCCTCCGACAGGGTTGAAAAACTGTTTTTT. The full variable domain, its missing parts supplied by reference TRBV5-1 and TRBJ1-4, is KAGVTQTPRYLIKTRGQQVTLSCSPISGHRSVSWYQQTPGQGLQFLFEYFSETQRNKGNFPGRFSGRQFSNSRSEMNVSTLELGDSALYLCASSSSDRVEKLFFGSGTQLSVL.

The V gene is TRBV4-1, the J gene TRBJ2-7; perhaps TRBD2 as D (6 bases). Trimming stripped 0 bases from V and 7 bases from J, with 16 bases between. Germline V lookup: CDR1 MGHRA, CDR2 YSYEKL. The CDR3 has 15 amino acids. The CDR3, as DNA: TGCGCCAGCAGCCAAGATGCGGGATGGTTGAGGGAGCAGTACTTC. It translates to CASSQDAGWLREQYF.

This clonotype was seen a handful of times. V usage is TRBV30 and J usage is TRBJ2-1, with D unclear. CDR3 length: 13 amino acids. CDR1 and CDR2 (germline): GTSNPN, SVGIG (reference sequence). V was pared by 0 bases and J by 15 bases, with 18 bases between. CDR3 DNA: TGTGCCTGGAGTGTAGACGGGCCCACCGGTCGGTTCTTC. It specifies CAWSVDGPTGRFF.

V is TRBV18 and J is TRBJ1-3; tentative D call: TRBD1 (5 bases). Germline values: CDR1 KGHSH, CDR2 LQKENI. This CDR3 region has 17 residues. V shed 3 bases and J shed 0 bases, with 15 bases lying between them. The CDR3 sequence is CASSPQPGRLSGNTIYF. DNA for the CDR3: TGTGCCAGCTCACCCCAGCCGGGACGTCTCTCTGGAAACACCATATATTTT.

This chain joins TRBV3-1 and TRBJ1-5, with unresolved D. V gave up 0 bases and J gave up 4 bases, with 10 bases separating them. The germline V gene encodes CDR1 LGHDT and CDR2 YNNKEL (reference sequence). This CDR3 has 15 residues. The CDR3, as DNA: TGTGCCAGCAGCCAAGAAGGCACCACAAATCAGCCCCAGCATTTT. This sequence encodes CASSQEGTTNQPQHF.

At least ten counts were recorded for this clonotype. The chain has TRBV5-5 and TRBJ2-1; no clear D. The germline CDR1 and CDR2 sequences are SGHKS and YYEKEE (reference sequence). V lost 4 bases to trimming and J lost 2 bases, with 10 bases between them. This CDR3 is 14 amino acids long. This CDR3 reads CASSPWYTYNEQFF. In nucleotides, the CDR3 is TGTGCCAGCAGCCCCTGGTATACCTACAATGAGCAGTTCTTC.

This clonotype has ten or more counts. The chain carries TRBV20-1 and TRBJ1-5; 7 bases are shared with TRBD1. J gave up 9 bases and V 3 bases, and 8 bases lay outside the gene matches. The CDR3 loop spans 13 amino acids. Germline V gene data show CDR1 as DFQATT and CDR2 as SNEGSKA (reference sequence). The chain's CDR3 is CSARGQSVGPQHF. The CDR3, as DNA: TGCAGTGCTAGGGGACAGTCAGTGGGGCCCCAGCATTTT.

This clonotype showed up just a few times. CDR3 in amino acids: CSGTGSENIQYF. CDR3 bases: TGCAGCGGGACAGGGTCGGAAAACATTCAGTACTTC. V and J are TRBV29-1 and TRBJ2-4; 8 bases line up with TRBD1. The germline gives CDR1 SQVTM, CDR2 ANQGSEA. The length of the CDR3 is 12 residues. V was pared by 7 bases and J by 5 bases, with 4 bases of the junction left unmatched.

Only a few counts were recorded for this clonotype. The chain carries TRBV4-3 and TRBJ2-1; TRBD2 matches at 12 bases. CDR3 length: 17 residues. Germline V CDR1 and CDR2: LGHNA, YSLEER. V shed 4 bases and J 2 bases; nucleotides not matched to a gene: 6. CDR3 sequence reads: CASSPRLAGDPYNEQFF. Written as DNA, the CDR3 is TGCGCCAGCAGCCCTCGACTAGCGGGGGACCCCTACAATGAGCAGTTCTTC.

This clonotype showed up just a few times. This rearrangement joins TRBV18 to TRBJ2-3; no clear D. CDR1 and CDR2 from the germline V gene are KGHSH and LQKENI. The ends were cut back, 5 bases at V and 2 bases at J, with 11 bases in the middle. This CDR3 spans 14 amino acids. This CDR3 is CASSETGPTDTQYF. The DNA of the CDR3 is TGTGCCAGCTCAGAGACGGGCCCCACAGATACGCAGTATTTT.

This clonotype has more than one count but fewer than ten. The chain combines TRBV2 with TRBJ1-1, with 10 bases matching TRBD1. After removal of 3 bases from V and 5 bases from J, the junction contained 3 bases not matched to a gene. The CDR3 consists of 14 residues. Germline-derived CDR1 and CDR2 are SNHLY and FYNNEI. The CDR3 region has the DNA TGTGCCAGCAGTGAGTGGACAGGGGGAACTGAAGCTTTCTTT. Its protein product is CASSEWTGGTEAFF.

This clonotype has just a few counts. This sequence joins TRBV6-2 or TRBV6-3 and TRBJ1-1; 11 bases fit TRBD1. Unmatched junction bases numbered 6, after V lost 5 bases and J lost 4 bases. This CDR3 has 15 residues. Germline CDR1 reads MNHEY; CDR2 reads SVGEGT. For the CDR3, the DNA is TGTGCCAGCAGTCACCGGGACAGGGGGGGCACTGAAGCTTTCTTT. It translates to CASSHRDRGGTEAFF.

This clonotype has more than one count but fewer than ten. Written as DNA, the CDR3 is TGCAGTCCTACTAGCGGGGGGGCCAATGAGCAGTTCTTC. Translated, it gives CSPTSGGANEQFF. This sequence joins TRBV20-1 and TRBJ2-1; 13 bases agree with TRBD2. After removal of 8 bases from V and 6 bases from J, the junction contained 4 bases not matched to a gene. Germline V gives CDR1 DFQATT, CDR2 SNEGSKA (reference sequence). CDR3 length equals 13 residues.

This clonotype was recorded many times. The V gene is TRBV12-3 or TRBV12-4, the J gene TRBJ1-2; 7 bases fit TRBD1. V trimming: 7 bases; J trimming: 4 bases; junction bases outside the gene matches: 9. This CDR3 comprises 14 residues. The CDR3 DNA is TGTGCCAGCATTCGGACAGGTTCCTTCTATGGCTACACCTTC. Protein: CASIRTGSFYGYTF.

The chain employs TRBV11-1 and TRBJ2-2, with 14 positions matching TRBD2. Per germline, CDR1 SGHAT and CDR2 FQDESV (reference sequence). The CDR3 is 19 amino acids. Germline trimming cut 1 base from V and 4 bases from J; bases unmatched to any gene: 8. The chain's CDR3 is CASSLVGLAGGQFTGELFF. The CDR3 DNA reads TGTGCCAGCAGCTTAGTCGGACTAGCGGGAGGCCAGTTCACCGGGGAGCTGTTTTTT.

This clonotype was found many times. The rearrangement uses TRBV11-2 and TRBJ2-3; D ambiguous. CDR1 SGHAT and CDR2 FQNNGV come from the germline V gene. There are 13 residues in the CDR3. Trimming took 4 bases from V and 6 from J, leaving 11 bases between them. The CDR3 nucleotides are TGTGCCAGCAGCTCCACTCCCGGGGATACGCAGTATTTT. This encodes CASSSTPGDTQYF.

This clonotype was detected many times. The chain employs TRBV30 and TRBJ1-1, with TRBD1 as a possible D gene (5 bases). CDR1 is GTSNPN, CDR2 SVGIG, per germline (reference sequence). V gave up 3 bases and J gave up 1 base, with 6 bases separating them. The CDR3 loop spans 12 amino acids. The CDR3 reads CAWSRANTEAFF. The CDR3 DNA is TGTGCCTGGAGCAGGGCGAACACTGAAGCTTTCTTT.

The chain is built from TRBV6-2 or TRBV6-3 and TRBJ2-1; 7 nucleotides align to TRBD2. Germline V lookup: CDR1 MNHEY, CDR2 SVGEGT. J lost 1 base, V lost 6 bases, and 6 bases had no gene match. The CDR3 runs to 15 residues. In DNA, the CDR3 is TGTGCCAGCAGGATAGCGGGTGGGTCCTACAATGAGCAGTTCTTC. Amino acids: CASRIAGGSYNEQFF.

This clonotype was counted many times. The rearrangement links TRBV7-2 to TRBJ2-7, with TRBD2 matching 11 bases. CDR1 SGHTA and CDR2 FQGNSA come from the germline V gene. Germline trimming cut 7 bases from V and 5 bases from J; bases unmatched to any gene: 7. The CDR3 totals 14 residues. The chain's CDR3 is CASKLLAGVHEQYF. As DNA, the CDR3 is TGTGCCAGCAAACTACTAGCGGGAGTTCACGAGCAGTACTTC.

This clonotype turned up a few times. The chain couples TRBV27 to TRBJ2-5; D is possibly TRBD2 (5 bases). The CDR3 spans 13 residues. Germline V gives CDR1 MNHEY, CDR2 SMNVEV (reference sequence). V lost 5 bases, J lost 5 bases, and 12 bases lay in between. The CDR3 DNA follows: TGTGCCAGCAGTACCCGCCCGGGGGAGACCCAGTACTTC. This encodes CASSTRPGETQYF.

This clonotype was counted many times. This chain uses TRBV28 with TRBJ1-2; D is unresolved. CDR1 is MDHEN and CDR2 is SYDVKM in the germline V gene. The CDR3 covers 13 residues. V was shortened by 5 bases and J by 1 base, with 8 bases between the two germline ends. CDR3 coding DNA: TGTGCCAGCAGTCGACCGGGTAACTATGGCTACACCTTC. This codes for CASSRPGNYGYTF.

The CDR3: CASSRTGRDNYGYTF. The DNA of the CDR3 is TGTGCCAGCAGCCGGACAGGGAGGGACAACTATGGCTACACCTTC. The chain employs TRBV7-9 and TRBJ1-2; 8 bases fit TRBD1. Germline lookup yields CDR1 SEHNR and CDR2 FQNEAQ (reference sequence). The ends lost 5 bases at V and 2 bases at J; junction bases unmatched: 7. The CDR3 is made up of 15 amino acids.